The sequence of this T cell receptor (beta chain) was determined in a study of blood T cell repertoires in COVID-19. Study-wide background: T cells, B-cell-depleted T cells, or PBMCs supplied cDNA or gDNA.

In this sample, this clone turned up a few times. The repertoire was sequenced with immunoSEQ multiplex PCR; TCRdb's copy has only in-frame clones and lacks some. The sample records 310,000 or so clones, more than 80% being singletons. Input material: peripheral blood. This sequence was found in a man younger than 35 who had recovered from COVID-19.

Written as DNA, the CDR3 is TGTGCTAGTGGTTTTATGGACAGCACCTACAATGAGCAGTTCTTC. Encoded protein: CASGFMDSTYNEQFF. This sequence joins TRBV12-5 and TRBJ2-1; the D gene is possibly TRBD1 (6 bases). Germline CDR1 LGHNT, CDR2 FRNRAP. The CDR3 is 15 residues long. Trimming cost V 3 bases and J 2 bases, with 11 bases left between them.